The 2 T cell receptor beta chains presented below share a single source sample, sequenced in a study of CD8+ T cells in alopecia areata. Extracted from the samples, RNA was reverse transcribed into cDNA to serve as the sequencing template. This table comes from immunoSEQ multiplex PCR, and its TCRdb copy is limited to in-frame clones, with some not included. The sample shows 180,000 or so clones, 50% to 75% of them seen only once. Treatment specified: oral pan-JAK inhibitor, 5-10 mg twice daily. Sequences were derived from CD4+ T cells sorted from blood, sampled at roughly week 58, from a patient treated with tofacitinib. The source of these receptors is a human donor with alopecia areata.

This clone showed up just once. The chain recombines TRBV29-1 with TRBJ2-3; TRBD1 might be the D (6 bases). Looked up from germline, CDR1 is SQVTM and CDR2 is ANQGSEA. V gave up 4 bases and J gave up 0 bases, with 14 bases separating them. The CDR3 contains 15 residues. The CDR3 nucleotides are TGCAGCGTTGTCGGACAGACCCGTAGCACAGATACGCAGTATTTT. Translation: CSVVGQTRSTDTQYF.

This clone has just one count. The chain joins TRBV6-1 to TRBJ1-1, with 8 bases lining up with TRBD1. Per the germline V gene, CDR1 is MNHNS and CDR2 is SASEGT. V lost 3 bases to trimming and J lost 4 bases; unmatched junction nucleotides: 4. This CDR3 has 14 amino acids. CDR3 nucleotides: TGTGCCAGCAGTGACCGACAGGGGTTCACTGAAGCTTTCTTT. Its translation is CASSDRQGFTEAFF.